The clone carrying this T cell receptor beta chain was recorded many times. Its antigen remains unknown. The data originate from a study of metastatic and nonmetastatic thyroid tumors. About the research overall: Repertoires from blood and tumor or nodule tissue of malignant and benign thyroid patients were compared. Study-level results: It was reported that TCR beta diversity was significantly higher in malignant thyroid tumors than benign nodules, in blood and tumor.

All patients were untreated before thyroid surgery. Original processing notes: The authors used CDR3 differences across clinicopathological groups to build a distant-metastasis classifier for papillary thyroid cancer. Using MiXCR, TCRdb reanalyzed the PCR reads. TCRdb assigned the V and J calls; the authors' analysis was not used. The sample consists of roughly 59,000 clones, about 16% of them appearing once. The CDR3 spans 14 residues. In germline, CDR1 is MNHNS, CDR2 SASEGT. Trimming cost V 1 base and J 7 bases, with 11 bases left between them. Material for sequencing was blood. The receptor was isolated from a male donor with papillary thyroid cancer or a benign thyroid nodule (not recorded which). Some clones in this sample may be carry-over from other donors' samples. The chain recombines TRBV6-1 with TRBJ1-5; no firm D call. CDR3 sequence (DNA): TGTGCCAGCAGTGAAGGGGAAGGCCAACAGCCCCAGCATTTT. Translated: CASSEGEGQQPQHF.